This paragraph covers one T cell receptor (beta chain) sequence. TCRdb re-derived calls from the 5' RACE reads in MiXCR, one entry per CDR3 protein. The data show approximately 300,000 distinct CDR3 sequences, around 20% seen once. This record belongs to a study of CD8 T cells in ankylosing spondylitis. Germline V CDR1 and CDR2: SGHNT, YYREEE (reference sequence). The J segment lost 4 bases and the V segment lost 0 bases, leaving 6 bases of the junction unmatched. The CDR3 is 15 residues long. The chain employs TRBV5-4 and TRBJ1-2; 7 nucleotides agree with TRBD1. Sequenced input: blood, either unsorted or a sorted T cell fraction (not recorded which). The receptor's source is a female donor with ankylosing spondylitis or in good health (not recorded which). The CDR3 bases are TGTGCCAGCAGCTTGGAACAGGGGTTGGCCTATGGCTACACCTTC. Amino acids: CASSLEQGLAYGYTF.